This T cell receptor beta chain was retrieved from a study of blood T cell repertoires in COVID-19. Clones were read by immunoSEQ multiplex PCR, and TCRdb kept only the in-frame ones, dropping some. The sample yields 45,000 to 60,000 clones, 78% seen once. The V end was cut by 2 bases, the J end by 7 bases, with 15 bases between. This CDR3 is 15 amino acids long. Looked up from germline, CDR1 is MNHEY and CDR2 is SVGAGI. This chain uses TRBV6-5 with TRBJ2-1, with D possibly being TRBD2 (6 bases). The sample was peripheral blood. The TCR was taken from a human donor with active or convalescent COVID-19. The donor label of this sample is uncertain. The CDR3 coding sequence is TGTGCCAGCAGTTACCCCACGACTAGAGGAAATGAGCAGTTCTTC. This gives the protein CASSYPTTRGNEQFF.